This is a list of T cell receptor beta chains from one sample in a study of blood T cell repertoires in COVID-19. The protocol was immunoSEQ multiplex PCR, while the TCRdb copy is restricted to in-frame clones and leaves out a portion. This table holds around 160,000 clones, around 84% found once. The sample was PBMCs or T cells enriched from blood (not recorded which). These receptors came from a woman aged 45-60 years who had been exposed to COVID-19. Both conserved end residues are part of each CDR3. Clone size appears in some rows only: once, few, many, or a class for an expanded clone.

cdr3_aa: CASSWAAAGNTIYF; v_call: TRBV7-2; clone_size: NA
cdr3_aa: CASSVGYKIGNTIYF; v_call: TRBV9; clone_size: NA
cdr3_aa: CASSLRRTGETQYF; v_call: TRBV5-1; clone_size: NA
cdr3_aa: CASSQGLGKALHF; v_call: TRBV3-1/TRBV3-2; clone_size: NA
cdr3_aa: CAIRTGYYGYTF; v_call: TRBV2; clone_size: medium-sized
cdr3_aa: CASSQDDRVSGSEQFF; v_call: TRBV4-1; clone_size: NA
cdr3_aa: CASSPLGTGNGYTF; v_call: TRBV27; clone_size: NA
cdr3_aa: CSVDQQGAGYGYTF; v_call: TRBV29-1; clone_size: NA
cdr3_aa: CASSTIGGKGTEAFF; v_call: TRBV11-2; clone_size: NA
cdr3_aa: CASSVEDRGNEKLFF; v_call: TRBV9; clone_size: NA